Below are 4 T cell receptor beta chains sequenced from a single sample in a study of T-cell reconstitution after alpha-beta-depleted transplantation in children. Preparation of the TCRbeta library was carried out with unique molecular identifiers. TCRdb itself ran the PCR reads through MiXCR, one entry per CDR3 protein. The sample holds 100,000 or so distinct CDR3 sequences, roughly 7.1% seen once. The sequencing used PBMCs, collected before TCRalphabeta/CD19-depleted stem cell transplant. Every receptor here comes from a boy between 2 and 10 years old with acute lymphoblastic leukemia, due to receive a stem cell transplant.

This clonotype was picked up many times. This rearrangement joins TRBV11-2 to TRBJ2-1; 11 nucleotides align to TRBD2. V shed 6 bases, J shed 3 bases, and the junction held 4 bases outside the gene matches. The CDR3 runs to 15 residues. Germline-derived CDR1 and CDR2 are SGHAT and FQNNGV. CDR3 residues: CASRPTSGGYNEQFF. In nucleotides, the CDR3 is TGTGCCAGCAGACCAACTAGCGGGGGCTACAATGAGCAGTTCTTC.

This chain joins TRBV19 and TRBJ2-3; TRBD2 matches 12 bases. Trimming removed 3 bases from V and 4 bases from J; junction bases left unmatched: 8. Germline CDR1 is LNHDA and CDR2 is SQIVND (reference sequence). The CDR3 runs 17 residues. The CDR3 nucleotides are TGTGCCAGTAGTATCCCCTCGCCTAGCGGGGGGGCAGATACGCAGTATTTT. The encoded protein is CASSIPSPSGGADTQYF.

The chain recombines TRBV6-1 with TRBJ2-2, with 7 bases aligning to TRBD2. The CDR3 is 14 amino acids. Per germline, CDR1 MNHNS and CDR2 SASEGT. V lost 8 bases and J lost 7; bases outside the gene matches: 10. CDR3 protein: CASAGGNGGGELFF. The CDR3 nucleotides are TGTGCCAGCGCCGGGGGGAATGGAGGCGGGGAGCTGTTTTTT.

This chain uses TRBV3-1 with TRBJ1-1; no firm D call. Germline V gene sequence: CDR1 LGHDT, CDR2 YNNKEL (reference sequence). Trimming took 3 bases from V and 3 from J, leaving 8 bases between them. The CDR3 runs to 13 residues. CDR3 DNA sequence: TGTGCCAGCAGCCAGGGTCCTGACACTGAAGCTTTCTTT. The encoded protein is CASSQGPDTEAFF. Variable domain in full (rest from reference TRBV3-1 and TRBJ1-1): DTAVSQTPKYLVTQMGNDKSIKCEQNLGHDTMYWYKQDSKKFLKIMFSYNNKELIINETVPNRFSPKSPDKAHLNLHINSLELGDSAVYFCASSQGPDTEAFFGQGTRLTVV.